These T cell receptor beta chains were read from a single sample in a study of PD-L1 blockade in urothelial cancer. TCRdb's copy holds only in-frame clones and misses some; the assay was immunoSEQ multiplex PCR. The sample includes around 130,000 clones, approximately 84% seen only once; the top ten take about 2.9%. The sequencing here drew on PBMCs, taken around atezolizumab (anti-PD-L1) treatment. Every receptor here comes from a man between 50 and 59 years old with urothelial cancer. Each CDR3 is given with its conserved first and last residue.

J gene | V gene | CDR3 protein
TRBJ1-2 | TRBV5-1 | CASRLGQGRGGYTF
TRBJ2-1 | TRBV15 | CATSRKPLVSYNEQFF
TRBJ2-2 | TRBV5-1 | CASSLDNANTGELFF
TRBJ1-1 | TRBV7-9 | CASSSRGGNTEAFF
TRBJ2-7 | TRBV10-3 | CATKPATTYEQYF
TRBJ1-2 | TRBV6-5 | CASTPGEGGYTF
TRBJ1-4 | TRBV23-1 | CASNGLQAF
TRBJ1-1 | TRBV13 | CASSLGPGYREATEAFF
TRBJ2-1 | TRBV7-7 | CASSSTGGSYNEQFF
TRBJ2-1 | TRBV6-1 | CASSDPGWRQKSSYNEQFF
TRBJ1-3 | TRBV28 | CASSQIGARGNTIYF
TRBJ2-1 | TRBV18 | CASSLTGTSGNNEQFF
TRBJ1-2 | TRBV2 | CASSEPERVGYTF
TRBJ2-5 | TRBV5-8 | CASSLEQLVGETQYF
TRBJ2-1 | TRBV27 | CASSPTGGRLAGRNEQFF
TRBJ2-7 | TRBV28 | CASSFLLAQGAAYEQYF
TRBJ2-7 | TRBV7-3 | CASSPGGSIQYF
TRBJ2-2 | TRBV9 | CASSVGLTANTGELFF
TRBJ1-5 | TRBV27 | CASSWGTPNSNQPQHF
TRBJ2-1 | TRBV7-2 | CASSGDGSGKLNEQFF
TRBJ1-2 | TRBV28 | CASSTGVYGYTF
TRBJ2-1 | TRBV7-2 | CASSLGASVNNEQFF
TRBJ2-2 | TRBV29-1 | CSVRTGANTGELFF
TRBJ2-1 | TRBV7-9 | CASSLRGGPMDNEQFF
TRBJ2-7 | TRBV9 | CASSVAGLAGGRQYF